The sequence of this T cell receptor beta chain was determined in a study of cytomegalovirus exposure and HLA in healthy donors. As to this clone: Its target is not known.

Study observations and caveats: A later analysis linked a missense DCLRE1C variant to TCR beta V- and J-gene trimming. In an earlier analysis, in some 500 donors, most V segments appeared productive either ~87% or ~30% of the time. Reported results showed that the classifier diagnosed cytomegalovirus status with high specificity and sensitivity.

A multiplex PCR was run with 60 Vbeta primers and 13 Jbeta primers. Produced via immunoSEQ multiplex PCR; TCRdb's table is partial and in-frame only. The table includes about 250,000 clones, roughly two thirds detected once. This sequence originates from a female donor in good health and CMV-seronegative. The specimen sequenced was PBMCs.

The CDR3 DNA sequence: TGTGCCACCAGCAAGCGGCGCCACGAGGAGAAACTGTTTTTT. Amino acid sequence: CATSKRRHEEKLFF. This chain uses TRBV15 with TRBJ1-4; D not certain. The germline CDR1 and CDR2 sequences are LNHNV and YYDKDF (reference sequence). V was trimmed by 4 bases and J by 11 bases, leaving 17 bases between them. The CDR3 has 14 residues.